Listed here is a single T cell receptor beta chain. The data were obtained in a study of T cells in Graves' hyperthyroidism and ophthalmopathy. Study background: Initial diagnosis, before any treatment, was when peripheral blood was collected.

Amplification of TCR beta CDR3 regions used RNA as the template. The TCR CDR3 first-round RT-PCR relied on the HTBI primer set. TCRdb itself ran the multiplex PCR reads through MiXCR, one entry per CDR3 protein. The sample contains approximately 700,000 distinct CDR3 sequences, less than 20% of which appear only once. CDR3 length: 16 amino acids. Trimming cost V 6 bases and J 6 bases; bases outside gene matches: 15. From germline, CDR1 is SGHKS and CDR2 YYEKEE (reference sequence). Stable Graves' hyperthyroidism denoted no ophthalmopathy progression over 18 months. Fresh peripheral blood, around 9.3 ml, was the source of the PBMCs.

Sequenced sample: blood. This sequence joins TRBV5-5 and TRBJ2-3; 8 bases match TRBD1. The TCR was taken from a man aged 18 to 29 with Graves' hyperthyroidism. CDR3 loop: CASNRLQGVIADTQYF. The CDR3 nucleotides read TGTGCCAGCAATAGGCTACAGGGGGTAATAGCGGATACGCAGTATTTT. Together with reference TRBV5-5 and TRBJ2-3, the CDR3 gives the full variable domain: DAGVTQSPTHLIKTRGQQVTLRCSPISGHKSVSWYQQVLGQGPQFIFQYYEKEERGRGNFPDRFSARQFPNYSSELNVNALLLGDSALYLCASNRLQGVIADTQYFGPGTRLTVL.